This is a list of T cell receptor beta chains from one sample in a study of blood T cell repertoires in COVID-19. Generated by immunoSEQ multiplex PCR, the TCRdb table keeps only in-frame clones and is missing some. The sample shows around 150,000 clones, around 81% of them seen only once. Material: peripheral blood. These TCRs come from a woman in her sixties or seventies with active or convalescent COVID-19. Both conserved end residues are trimmed from each CDR3. Fields, in order: J gene, V gene, D gene, CDR3 length, CDR3 protein. D genes are given only for firm matches.

TRBJ1-5	TRBV19	.	14	ASSIVGGDSNQPQH
TRBJ1-2	TRBV18	TRBD1	13	ASSPLGQGSGGYT
TRBJ2-2	TRBV9	.	13	ASSAGTPNTGELF
TRBJ1-2	TRBV24-1	.	13	ATSATQGTNYGYT
TRBJ2-1	TRBV29-1	TRBD2	16	SVEVGSGRAGSYNEQF
TRBJ1-3	TRBV3-1/TRBV3-2	.	13	ASSQDWASGNTIY
TRBJ2-5	TRBV28	TRBD1	13	ASSLLGQSEETQY
TRBJ2-1	TRBV5-1	TRBD1	12	ASRSGTGHNEQF
TRBJ2-5	TRBV28	.	12	ASSLQLRAETQY
TRBJ2-2	TRBV6-4	TRBD1	12	ASSETGVTGELF
TRBJ1-1	TRBV29-1	.	9	SAWSGSEAF
TRBJ1-3	TRBV5-1	.	13	ASSRNRDSGNTIY
TRBJ1-1	TRBV5-1	.	13	ASSQGQKFNTEAF
TRBJ2-3	TRBV6-5	TRBD2	12	ASTTSGISDTQY
TRBJ2-5	TRBV19	TRBD2	12	ASSSGGSTETQY
TRBJ2-2	TRBV7-8	.	13	ASSPSEAGAGELF
TRBJ2-3	TRBV5-1	.	14	ASSFDARGMTDTQY
TRBJ2-1	TRBV5-8	TRBD2	14	ASSLAGGRRANEQF
TRBJ2-7	TRBV4-3	.	12	ASSQGAGSYEQY
TRBJ1-5	TRBV7-9	.	13	ASSSGQFSNQPQH
TRBJ1-2	TRBV2	.	11	ASSAPGYLGYT
TRBJ1-2	TRBV5-5	.	14	ASSLALQTAQTHYT
TRBJ1-5	TRBV12-3/TRBV12-4	.	11	ASSPGERQPQH
TRBJ1-3	TRBV5-1	.	10	ASSLPGNTIY
TRBJ1-6	TRBV4-1	.	13	ASSQSSSYNSPLH
TRBJ2-3	TRBV4-3	TRBD2	14	ASSQDTGLASDTQY
TRBJ1-2	TRBV5-1	.	13	ASSSARGADYGYT
TRBJ2-7	TRBV6-6	TRBD2	13	ASSYSLAGGYEQY
TRBJ1-2	TRBV6-5	.	12	ASSYEGFNYGYT
TRBJ2-2	TRBV2	TRBD1	12	ASRADRGTGELF
TRBJ1-1	TRBV11-3	.	11	ASSVQGNTEAF
TRBJ2-3	TRBV7-6	.	13	ASSSLRDTQDTQY
TRBJ1-6	TRBV3-1/TRBV3-2	.	14	ASSRGMGGNNSPLH
TRBJ1-2	TRBV11-2	.	10	ASSLESHGYT
TRBJ2-5	TRBV11-2	.	14	ASSPGRGAEWETQY
TRBJ2-7	TRBV30	.	9	AWSVNNEQY
TRBJ1-2	TRBV27	TRBD1	12	ASSPGQGVRGYT
TRBJ1-2	TRBV6-6	.	9	ASSLDLGYT
TRBJ2-1	TRBV11-2	.	14	ASSITAREPYNEQF
TRBJ1-1	TRBV29-1	.	12	SVRRRSQDTEAF
TRBJ2-2	TRBV5-1	.	13	ASSIGQTNTGELF
TRBJ1-5	TRBV28	.	10	ASTPLNQPQH
TRBJ2-2	TRBV5-5	TRBD1	15	ASSRGQGRSYTGELF
TRBJ1-5	TRBV28	TRBD1	12	ASILGQGNQPQH
TRBJ1-2	TRBV4-3	.	14	ASSQDFSGVAYGYT
TRBJ2-3	TRBV11-3	TRBD1	13	ASSLGQGRSDTQY
TRBJ1-1	TRBV29-1	TRBD1	12	SVGAGQGRTEAF
TRBJ2-3	TRBV7-8	TRBD2	17	ASSLFWRVGTSATDTQY
TRBJ2-7	TRBV19	TRBD2	13	ASGGTSGSGYEQY
TRBJ1-4	TRBV6-1	.	13	ASSEGIGAGEKLF
TRBJ2-2	TRBV30	TRBD1	13	AWRLQGARAGELF
TRBJ2-1	TRBV11-1	TRBD2	12	ASSFSGRHNEQF
TRBJ2-5	TRBV2	.	11	ASSGIREETQY
TRBJ2-5	TRBV18	TRBD1	14	ASSSAQGAAAETQY
TRBJ1-1	TRBV6-5	TRBD1	11	ASDRGPNTEAF
TRBJ1-6	TRBV6-1	.	11	ASSERENSPLH
TRBJ2-2	TRBV19	.	12	ASSQGISTGELF
TRBJ2-5	TRBV2	TRBD1	12	ASSADRGWETQY
TRBJ1-1	TRBV21-1	.	12	ASILKGAETEAF
TRBJ1-5	TRBV18	TRBD1	14	ASSLGTAVSNQPQH